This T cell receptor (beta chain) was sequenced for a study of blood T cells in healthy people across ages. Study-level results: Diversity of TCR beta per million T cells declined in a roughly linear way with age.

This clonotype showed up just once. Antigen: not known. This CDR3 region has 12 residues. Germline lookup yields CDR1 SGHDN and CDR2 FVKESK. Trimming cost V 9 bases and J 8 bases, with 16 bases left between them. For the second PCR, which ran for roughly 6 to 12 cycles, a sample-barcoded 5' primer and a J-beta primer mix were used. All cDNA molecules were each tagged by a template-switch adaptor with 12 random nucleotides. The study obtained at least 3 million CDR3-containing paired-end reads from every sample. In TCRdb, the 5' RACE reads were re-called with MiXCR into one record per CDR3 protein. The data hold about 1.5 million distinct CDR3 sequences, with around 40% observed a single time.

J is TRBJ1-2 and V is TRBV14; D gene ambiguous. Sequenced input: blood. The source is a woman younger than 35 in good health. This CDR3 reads CASKPWTGGYTF. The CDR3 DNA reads TGTGCCAGTAAACCCTGGACGGGCGGCTACACCTTC.